The next 2 T cell receptor beta chains were all read from a single sample in a study of blood T cell repertoires in COVID-19. Produced via immunoSEQ multiplex PCR; TCRdb's table is partial and in-frame only. The sample comprises approximately 150,000 clones, roughly 90% of which are singletons, and 2% to 2.5% rests with the top ten. The sequenced sample consisted of peripheral blood. Receptor source: a man between 65 and 80 years old with active COVID-19.

This clone was seen just once. V and J are TRBV7-9 and TRBJ2-2, with D possibly matching TRBD2 (6 bases). Between the trimmed V and J ends, which lost 4 bases and 2 bases, there was a span of 14 bases. Per germline, CDR1 SEHNR and CDR2 FQNEAQ (reference sequence). The CDR3 totals 16 residues. CDR3: CASSYIAAINTGELFF. The CDR3 DNA reads as TGTGCCAGCAGCTACATAGCGGCAATTAACACCGGGGAGCTGTTTTTT.

The J gene is TRBJ1-5, the V gene TRBV4-1; D not certain. This CDR3 is 16 amino acids long. The ends were cut back, 0 bases at V and 4 bases at J, with 13 bases in the middle. CDR1 and CDR2 from the germline V gene are MGHRA and YSYEKL. CDR3 amino acids: CASSQDRGRTNQPQHF. The CDR3, as DNA: TGCGCCAGCAGCCAAGATAGAGGCAGGACTAATCAGCCCCAGCATTTT.